The 5 T cell receptor beta chains below come from one sample, sequenced in a study of shared clonotypes between healthy human individuals. TCRdb's copy holds only in-frame clones and misses some; the assay was immunoSEQ multiplex PCR. The table includes roughly 1.5 million clones, under 99% detected once. Sequenced sample: naive CD4+ T cells sorted from blood. The sample's subset: CD45RA+ positively selected. The receptors here all came from a man aged 30-40 years in good health.

V and J are TRBV28 and TRBJ2-3; D ambiguous. Germline V gene data show CDR1 as MDHEN and CDR2 as SYDVKM. V was clipped by 5 bases and J by 7 bases, with 16 bases between them. This CDR3 has 14 amino acids. The CDR3 region is CASSPQRLRNTQYF. CDR3 bases: TGTGCCAGCAGTCCTCAGCGATTGAGGAATACGCAGTATTTT.

This clone was seen a few times. The rearrangement joins TRBV14 to TRBJ1-5; D possibly corresponds to TRBD1 (6 bases). This CDR3 is built from 13 residues. Germline V gene sequence: CDR1 SGHDN, CDR2 FVKESK. Trimming took 5 bases from V and 4 from J, leaving 9 bases between them. This CDR3 is CASSVTGNQPQHF. In nucleotides, the CDR3 is TGTGCCAGCAGCGTAACAGGGAATCAGCCCCAGCATTTT.

The chain couples TRBV5-4 to TRBJ2-2; 10 bases agree with TRBD2. After removal of 2 bases from V and 10 bases from J, the junction contained 8 bases not matched to a gene. Germline V gives CDR1 SGHNT, CDR2 YYREEE (reference sequence). The CDR3 length is 15 residues. CDR3 DNA sequence: TGTGCCAGCAGCTTCGTTCTAGCGGGAGTTGAGGAGCTGTTTTTT. It codes for CASSFVLAGVEELFF.

This chain joins TRBV18 and TRBJ2-5, with D unresolved. This CDR3 spans 13 amino acids. Trimming removed 5 bases from V and 5 bases from J, with 12 bases in between. Germline loops: CDR1 KGHSH, CDR2 LQKENI. The CDR3 bases are TGTGCCAGCTCAGACCAGATCGGCGAGACCCAGTACTTC. Translated, it gives CASSDQIGETQYF.

In the case of this clone: Other DNA sequences in this specimen translate into the identical CDR3. The chain has TRBV6-1 and TRBJ2-7; tentative D call: TRBD1 (5 bases). This CDR3 has 13 residues. Trimming left V 3 bases short and J 1 base short, with 7 bases between. The germline V gene encodes CDR1 MNHNS and CDR2 SASEGT. The DNA for the CDR3 is TGTGCCAGCAGTGAGCAGGGATCCTACGAGCAGTACTTC. Translating it yields CASSEQGSYEQYF.